These T cell receptor beta chains were read from a single sample in a study of blood T cell repertoires in COVID-19. Clones were sequenced by immunoSEQ multiplex PCR, and TCRdb holds only the in-frame ones, with some missing. The sample has around 100,000 clones, about 86% seen once. The sequenced material came from peripheral blood. These receptors were collected from a human donor in a cohort sampled during active COVID-19. Both conserved end residues are part of each CDR3. Only some rows state a clone size, as once, few, many or a class for expanded clones.

clone_size | v_call | cdr3_aa
. | TRBV7-9 | CASSLVIAGGNEQFF
. | TRBV13 | CASSSSLYNEKLFF
. | TRBV27 | CASSFRDRDTNLYEQYF
. | TRBV7-9 | CASSSSTGSGYTF
. | TRBV7-6 | CASSLAGGNQPQHF
. | TRBV7-3 | CASSSISRDRDPPRGQRRKAFF
. | TRBV2 | CASSAEDTQQETQYF
. | TRBV4-1 | CASSKRDTLTGELFF
. | TRBV27 | CASSPSGSYTAEAFF
few | TRBV5-6 | CASSLGTGVYEQYF
. | TRBV20-1 | CSARGSYEQYF
. | TRBV29-1 | CSVGDRGLYEQYF
. | TRBV2 | CASRAGPENEKLFF
. | TRBV6-5 | CASKGGWNTEAFF
. | TRBV30 | CAWSVLGLAGADTQYF
. | TRBV3-1/TRBV3-2 | CASSRGRARTDTQYF
. | TRBV20-1 | CSAGAGDTQYF
. | TRBV9 | CASSVGPLRGGTGELFF
. | TRBV19 | CASTGPGGLGYTF
. | TRBV24-1 | CATSDSPGLAASTDTQYF
. | TRBV30 | CAWSRGHSTNEKLFF
. | TRBV5-1 | CASSLGEGTDTQYF
. | TRBV9 | CASGFGNSNQPQHF
. | TRBV11-2 | CASSLGWEGSYEQYF
. | TRBV30 | CAWSVGGNQPQHF
. | TRBV6-5 | CASSITGRGTEAFF
once | TRBV11-2 | CASSLEGVTGGF
. | TRBV11-2 | CASSLGAGLGNEQFF
. | TRBV5-1 | CASSPGGAQNTEAFF
. | TRBV28 | CASSSAGQGAGNTIYF
. | TRBV7-3 | CASSSVGGFYNEQFF
. | TRBV29-1 | CSVALGGVRETQYF